The T cell receptor (beta chain) under discussion was sequenced for a study of cytomegalovirus exposure and HLA in healthy donors. Study-wide background: There were 350 to 400 genotyped donors. Of these, about 81% fell in the genetic ancestry cluster associated with self-reported Caucasian donors.

PCR was performed using 60 Vbeta and 13 Jbeta primers. The assay was immunoSEQ multiplex PCR, and TCRdb's table has in-frame clones only and misses some. The sample holds under 200,000 clones, over 70% seen once. This CDR3 spans 14 amino acids. Germline-derived CDR1 and CDR2 are SGDLS and YYNGEE. The junction had 14 bases not matched to a gene; V was cut back by 10 bases and J by 8 bases. General study results and limits: Most likely, a cluster of highly shared sequence variants arose as a sequencing artifact.

A remark on this clone: The antigen remains unidentified.

The specimen was PBMCs. The chain carries TRBV9 and TRBJ2-1; 8 nucleotides align to TRBD2. The clonotype was recovered from a woman between 18 and 30 years old in good health and CMV-seropositive. CDR3 in amino acids: CASNDGGAYDEQFF. For the CDR3, the DNA is TGTGCCTCTAATGACGGGGGGGCTTACGATGAGCAGTTCTTC.